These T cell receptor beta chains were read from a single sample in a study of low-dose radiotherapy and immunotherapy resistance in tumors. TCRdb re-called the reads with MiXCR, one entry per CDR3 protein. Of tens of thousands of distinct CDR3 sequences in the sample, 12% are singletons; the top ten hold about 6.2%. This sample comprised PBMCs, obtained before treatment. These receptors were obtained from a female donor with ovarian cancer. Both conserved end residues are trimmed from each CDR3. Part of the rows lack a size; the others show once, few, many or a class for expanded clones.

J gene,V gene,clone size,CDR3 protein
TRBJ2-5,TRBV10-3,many,AISEMGGETQY
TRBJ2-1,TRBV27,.,ASSFGGISYNEQF
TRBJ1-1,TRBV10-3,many,AISDRGLAEAF
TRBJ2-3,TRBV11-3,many,ASSLGRLSTDTQY
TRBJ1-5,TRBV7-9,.,ASSLVTGLQH
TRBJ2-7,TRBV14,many,ASSHGRGYEQY
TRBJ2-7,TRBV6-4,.,ASSPRQGAGYEQY
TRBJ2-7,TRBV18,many,ASSLRAAYEQY
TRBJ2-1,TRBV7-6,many,ASTPGQAQYNEQF
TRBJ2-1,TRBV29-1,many,SVMGLETNEQF
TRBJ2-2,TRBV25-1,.,ASSEGRTGTGELF
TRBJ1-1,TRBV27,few,ASSSTGRGTEAF
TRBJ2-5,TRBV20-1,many,SAEGVSGETQY
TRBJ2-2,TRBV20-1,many,SAAPLRGGTGELF
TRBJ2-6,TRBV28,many,ASTRARAGANVLT
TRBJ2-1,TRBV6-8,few,ASSYTGGYNEQF
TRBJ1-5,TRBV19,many,ASSYDATGQPQH
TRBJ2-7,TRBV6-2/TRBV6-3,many,ASSASGGASYEQY
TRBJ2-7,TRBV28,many,ASRTPASGFYEQY
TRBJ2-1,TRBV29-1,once,SVSGTSGRASNEQF
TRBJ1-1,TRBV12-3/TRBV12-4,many,ASSLERRMNTEAF
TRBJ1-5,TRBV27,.,ASTPAGRGNQPQH
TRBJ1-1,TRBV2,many,ASSGQANTEAF